This TCR beta chain was recovered during a study of human T cells and chemical hapten exposure. Overall study: Small differences in pooled library volume mainly drove the variation in TCR yields per sample.

Attachment of unique molecular identifiers to individual cDNA molecules was performed in the library. TCRdb processed the RACE reads anew with MiXCR; each CDR3 protein has one entry. The sample includes 57,000 or so distinct CDR3 sequences, around 10% of them seen just once. This clonotype turned up a few times. Its antigen is not identified. Time point reported: pre-sensitization, week 0. The treatment: therapeutic diphenylcyclopropenone sensitization with weekly scalp DPC. The V gene lost 1 base and the J gene lost 2 bases, with 6 bases spanning the gap. The germline CDR1 and CDR2 sequences are SGHTA and FQGNSA. This CDR3 has 13 amino acids. General study points: Sensitizing with DPC caused no change in TCRs above 1 in 1000 frequency. Expanded TCRs created a significantly greater count of big CDR3 similarity clusters than controls did.

The TCR comes from a woman aged 40-49 years with alopecia areata. Some clones in this sample may be carry-over from other donors' samples. This specimen was whole blood, taken in connection with sensitization to the hapten diphenylcyclopropenone (DPC). The gene calls are TRBV7-2 and TRBJ2-7; D is uncertain. The CDR3 nucleotides read TGTGCCAGCAGCTTAGGGGCTCCCTACGAGCAGTACTTC. Its protein is CASSLGAPYEQYF.